A single sample gave rise to the 22 T cell receptor beta chains below, sequenced in a study of OX40 agonist ivuxolimab in advanced cancers. Libraries were constructed by the immunoSEQ multiplex PCR assay. The table comes from immuneACCESS by way of TCRdb, which keeps in-frame sequences with V and J called. Part of the clones is missing from these tables; in studies checked, under half for an unresolved V gene and the rest for unknown reasons. The sample yields tens of thousands of clones; 75% to 90% were counted once. In total, the top ten clones hold roughly 0.19% of the sample. The sample in question was CD4+ or CD8+ T cells sorted from blood, obtained in a trial of the OX40 agonist ivuxolimab. These receptors all come from an adult with an advanced solid tumor such as melanoma, head and neck, liver or kidney cancer.

The rearrangement links TRBV30 to TRBJ2-2; D is perhaps TRBD1 (6 bases). In germline, CDR1 is GTSNPN, CDR2 SVGIG (reference sequence). The CDR3 totals 14 residues. Trimming removed 0 bases from V and 8 bases from J, with 13 bases in between. This CDR3 reads CAWSVYREGGELFF. CDR3 nucleotide sequence: TGTGCCTGGAGTGTTTACAGGGAAGGAGGGGAGCTGTTTTTT.

The chain carries TRBV15 and TRBJ2-2; TRBD1 matches 9 bases. The CDR3 length is 18 residues. The V and J ends lost 2 bases and 0 bases, in that order; junction bases with no gene match: 7. The germline V gene encodes CDR1 LNHNV and CDR2 YYDKDF (reference sequence). CDR3 DNA sequence: TGTGCCACCAGCAGAAAAGCGGACAGGGGCGCGAACACCGGGGAGCTGTTTTTT. This translates into CATSRKADRGANTGELFF.

The V call is TRBV11-2, the J call TRBJ2-3; 7 bases line up with TRBD2. CDR1 is SGHAT, CDR2 FQNNGV, per germline. The CDR3 is 16 residues long. Unmatched junction bases numbered 13, after V lost 5 bases and J lost 5 bases. DNA for the CDR3: TGTGCCAGCAGCGTCATAACAGCGGGGCGGGTAGATACGCAGTATTTT. This codes for CASSVITAGRVDTQYF. Filled out from reference TRBV11-2 and TRBJ2-3, the complete variable domain reads EAGVAQSPRYKIIEKRQSVAFWCNPISGHATLYWYQQILGQGPKLLIQFQNNGVVDDSQLPKDRFSAERLKGVDSTLKIQPAKLEDSAVYLCASSVITAGRVDTQYFGPGTRLTVL.

This chain links TRBV5-6 with TRBJ2-1; perhaps TRBD1 as D (5 bases). Germline loops: CDR1 SGHDT, CDR2 YYEEEE. V lost 4 bases and J 12 bases, leaving 17 bases between the germline ends. This CDR3 has 13 residues. The CDR3 DNA follows: TGTGCCAGCAGCGCCTGGGGTGGTGACAGGCAGTTCTTC. Translated: CASSAWGGDRQFF. Filled out from reference TRBV5-6 and TRBJ2-1, the complete variable domain reads DAGVTQSPTHLIKTRGQQVTLRCSPKSGHDTVSWYQQALGQGPQFIFQYYEEEERQRGNFPDRFSGHQFPNYSSELNVNALLLGDSALYLCASSAWGGDRQFFGPGTRLTVL.

The chain links TRBV29-1 to TRBJ2-1; TRBD2 agrees at 8 bases. The length of the CDR3 is 13 residues. CDR1 is SQVTM and CDR2 is ANQGSEA in the germline V gene. The J segment lost 2 bases and the V segment lost 4 bases, leaving 1 base of the junction unmatched. CDR3 nucleotides: TGCAGCGTTGGGACTAGCCCCTACAATGAGCAGTTCTTC. Amino acid sequence: CSVGTSPYNEQFF.

The genes are TRBV19 and TRBJ1-5; maybe TRBD1 (5 bases). This CDR3 has 14 amino acids. V was pared by 8 bases and J by 6 bases, with 17 bases between. Germline CDR1 LNHDA, CDR2 SQIVND (reference sequence). The CDR3 loop reads CASSRQNSIQPQHF. The CDR3 bases are TGTGCCAGTTCCCGACAGAATAGTATTCAGCCCCAGCATTTT.

V and J are TRBV28 and TRBJ2-3; the D gene could be TRBD1 or TRBD2 (5 bases each). CDR1 MDHEN and CDR2 SYDVKM come from the germline V gene. This CDR3 region has 17 residues. V was clipped by 5 bases and J by 1 base, with 19 bases between them. DNA for the CDR3: TGTGCCAGCAGTCCCCGCCCGGGACCGACTGGCACAGATACGCAGTATTTT. Its translation: CASSPRPGPTGTDTQYF.

As DNA, the CDR3 is TGTGCCAGCAGTTGCGGACAGGGGGTCAACTATGGTGAAGCTTTCTTT. Amino acids: CASSCGQGVNYGEAFF. The V call is TRBV21-1, the J call TRBJ1-1; the table names TRBD1, a call not compared with the DNA. TRBV21-1 represents a pseudogene. The CDR3 covers 16 residues.

The rearrangement uses TRBV2 and TRBJ2-3; TRBD2 is a possible D gene (7 bases). Germline V lookup: CDR1 SNHLY, CDR2 FYNNEI. This CDR3 contains 15 residues. Trimming left V 4 bases short and J 2 bases short, with 13 bases between. The CDR3 bases are TGTGCCAGCAGTGGGGGGCGGGGGATCACAGATACGCAGTATTTT. Translating it yields CASSGGRGITDTQYF.

The chain joins TRBV4-1 to TRBJ2-3; 9 bases line up with TRBD2. V trimming: 8 bases; J trimming: 2 bases; junction bases outside the gene matches: 8. Germline V gene data show CDR1 as MGHRA and CDR2 as YSYEKL. This CDR3 is 15 amino acids long. CDR3 in amino acids: CASRPPGLATDTQYF. CDR3 DNA: TGCGCCAGCCGACCCCCGGGACTAGCCACAGATACGCAGTATTTT.

The V and J genes are TRBV30 and TRBJ1-4; D unclear. V lost 4 bases to trimming and J lost 4 bases, with 4 bases between them. There are 11 residues in the CDR3. Germline V gives CDR1 GTSNPN, CDR2 SVGIG (reference sequence). The CDR3 loop is CAWTLNEKLFF. In nucleotides, the CDR3 is TGTGCCTGGACCCTTAATGAAAAACTGTTTTTT.

This sequence joins TRBV20-1 and TRBJ1-5, with D uncertain. Trimming took off 7 bases at V and 5 bases at J, with 6 bases between the two ends. CDR1 is DFQATT, CDR2 SNEGSKA, per germline (reference sequence). The CDR3 consists of 10 residues. This CDR3 reads CSGGDQPQHF. DNA for the CDR3: TGCAGTGGCGGTGATCAGCCCCAGCATTTT.

The chain uses TRBV19 and TRBJ2-1; 7 bases align to TRBD2. In germline, CDR1 is LNHDA, CDR2 SQIVND (reference sequence). This CDR3 is 15 amino acids long. The V and J ends lost 5 bases and 6 bases, in that order; junction bases with no gene match: 10. The CDR3 DNA is TGTGCCAGTAGTCCAACTGAACTAGCGTCCAATGAGCAGTTCTTC. It specifies CASSPTELASNEQFF. The entire variable domain, with the rest obtained from reference TRBV19 and TRBJ2-1, is as follows: DGGITQSPKYLFRKEGQNVTLSCEQNLNHDAMYWYRQDPGQGLRLIYYSQIVNDFQKGDIAEGYSVSREKKESFPLTVTSAQKNPTAFYLCASSPTELASNEQFFGPGTRLTVL.

This chain links TRBV5-1 with TRBJ2-1; 11 bases fit TRBD2. Germline loops: CDR1 SGHRS, CDR2 YFSETQ. The length of the CDR3 is 17 residues. V was clipped by 1 base and J by 7 bases; unmatched bases: 10. Here the CDR3 DNA reads TGCGCCAGCAGCTTGTTGGTGGGTCTAGCGGGAGGAAATGAGCAGTTCTTC. It codes for CASSLLVGLAGGNEQFF.

CDR3 bases: TGTGCCAGCAGCCCCGGACAGGGCTTGGGGTATGGCTACACCTTC. Amino acids: CASSPGQGLGYGYTF. The V call is TRBV7-9, the J call TRBJ1-2; TRBD1 matches 8 bases. CDR1 is SEHNR and CDR2 is FQNEAQ in the germline V gene (reference sequence). V shed 5 bases and J 5 bases; nucleotides not matched to a gene: 10. The length of the CDR3 is 15 residues.

The chain is built from TRBV10-3 and TRBJ2-1; TRBD2 matches at 11 bases. Germline values: CDR1 ENHRY, CDR2 SYGVKD. The CDR3 spans 15 residues. V was pared by 7 bases and J by 6 bases, with 8 bases of the junction left unmatched. CDR3 residues: CAITPVAGGSNEQFF. In DNA, the CDR3 is TGTGCCATCACCCCGGTAGCGGGGGGGTCCAATGAGCAGTTCTTC.

The chain carries TRBV15 and TRBJ1-3; weak D call: TRBD1 (5 bases). CDR3 length equals 14 residues. Trimming removed 5 bases at V and 4 bases at J, with 12 bases between. CDR1 is LNHNV and CDR2 is YYDKDF in the germline V gene (reference sequence). This CDR3 reads CATSGTIGGNTIYF. The CDR3 bases are TGTGCCACCAGCGGGACTATTGGCGGAAACACCATATATTTT. The entire variable domain, with the rest obtained from reference TRBV15 and TRBJ1-3, is as follows: DAMVIQNPRYQVTQFGKPVTLSCSQTLNHNVMYWYQQKSSQAPKLLFHYYDKDFNNEADTPDNFQSRRPNTSFCFLDIRSPGLGDTAMYLCATSGTIGGNTIYFGEGSWLTVV.

DNA for the CDR3: TGCGCCAGCAGCTCCGGACTAGCTAAAAAAAATTTAGAGTTCTTC. Residues: CASSSGLAKKNLEFF. V and J are TRBV5-1 and TRBJ2-1; 8 bases agree with TRBD2. The trim removed 3 bases at V and 14 bases at J, leaving 16 bases unmatched. Germline assignment: CDR1 SGHRS and CDR2 YFSETQ. CDR3 length: 15 amino acids.

Here the CDR3 reads CASSIGTGANIQYF. The CDR3 DNA is TGTGCCAGTAGTATAGGGACAGGGGCGAACATTCAGTACTTC. The chain is built from TRBV19 and TRBJ2-4, with 9 bases aligning to TRBD1. The ends lost 1 base at V and 7 bases at J; junction bases unmatched: 2. This CDR3 has 14 residues. Per germline, CDR1 LNHDA and CDR2 SQIVND (reference sequence).

CDR3 region: CASSVAAVSAETQYF. CDR3 coding DNA: TGTGCCAGCAGCGTAGCGGCGGTGTCAGCCGAGACCCAGTACTTC. This chain uses TRBV9 with TRBJ2-5; D unresolved. Germline V gene sequence: CDR1 SGDLS, CDR2 YYNGEE. V shed 0 bases and J shed 5 bases, with 14 bases lying between them. The CDR3 length is 15 residues. The complete variable domain, with remaining parts taken from reference TRBV9 and TRBJ2-5, reads DSGVTQTPKHLITATGQRVTLRCSPRSGDLSVYWYQQSLDQGLQFLIQYYNGEERAKGNILERFSAQQFPDLHSELNLSSLELGDSALYFCASSVAAVSAETQYFGPGTRLLVL.

The chain uses TRBV9 and TRBJ2-2, with unresolved D. CDR1 is SGDLS, CDR2 YYNGEE, per germline. The CDR3 extends over 15 amino acids. V lost 0 bases, J lost 1 base, and 7 bases lay in between. The DNA of the CDR3 is TGTGCCAGCAGCGTAGACGCCCGGAACACCGGGGAGCTGTTTTTT. It encodes CASSVDARNTGELFF.

V gene TRBV21-1 combines with J gene TRBJ2-1; the table's D call, TRBD1, was not checked against the DNA. TRBV21-1 is deemed a pseudogene. The length of the CDR3 is 14 residues. The CDR3 region is CASGRQGRLNEQFF. The CDR3, as DNA: TGTGCCAGCGGGAGACAGGGACGGTTAAATGAGCAGTTCTTC.